Following are 4 T cell receptor beta chains from one sample sequenced in a study of OX40 agonist ivuxolimab in advanced cancers. Assay: immunoSEQ multiplex PCR; the TCRdb copy retains only in-frame clones and omits some. The sample includes roughly 100,000 clones, about nine tenths of them seen just once. Sequencing was performed on CD4+ or CD8+ T cells sorted from blood, taken in a trial of the OX40 agonist ivuxolimab. The receptors come from an adult with an advanced solid tumor such as melanoma, head and neck, liver or kidney cancer.

The V call is TRBV7-8, the J call TRBJ1-5, with D tentatively TRBD1 (6 bases). Germline V lookup: CDR1 SGHVS, CDR2 FQNEAQ. Trimming stripped 6 bases from V and 7 bases from J, with 19 bases between. CDR3 size: 15 residues. This CDR3 reads CASSLPGGAGQPQHF. As DNA, the CDR3 is TGTGCCAGCAGTCTCCCGGGGGGGGCAGGCCAGCCCCAGCATTTT.

The chain links TRBV10-3 to TRBJ2-7; TRBD1 matches at 10 bases. The CDR3 loop spans 15 amino acids. The trim removed 0 bases at V and 2 bases at J, leaving 1 base unmatched. Germline V gene lookup returns CDR1 ENHRY and CDR2 SYGVKD. CDR3 sequence: CAISESGTGAYEQYF. Written as DNA, the CDR3 is TGTGCCATCAGTGAGTCCGGGACAGGGGCCTACGAGCAGTACTTC.

V usage is TRBV19 and J usage is TRBJ1-1; D might be TRBD1 (6 bases). CDR1 and CDR2 from the germline V gene are LNHDA and SQIVND (reference sequence). The CDR3 is made up of 14 amino acids. Trimming shortened V by 3 bases and J by 11 bases, and 19 bases separated the two germline ends. As DNA, the CDR3 is TGTGCCAGTAGTATCCGGGACACCCCTTTAGCGGCTTTCTTT. It codes for CASSIRDTPLAAFF. Complete variable domain (other parts from reference TRBV19 and TRBJ1-1): DGGITQSPKYLFRKEGQNVTLSCEQNLNHDAMYWYRQDPGQGLRLIYYSQIVNDFQKGDIAEGYSVSREKKESFPLTVTSAQKNPTAFYLCASSIRDTPLAAFFGQGTRLTVV.

The J gene is TRBJ2-4, the V gene TRBV27; 13 nucleotides agree with TRBD2. Germline V gene data show CDR1 as MNHEY and CDR2 as SMNVEV (reference sequence). CDR3 length: 17 residues. With 3 bases clipped from V and 3 bases from J, the junction kept 5 bases outside the gene matches. In DNA, the CDR3 is TGTGCCAGCAGTTTGACTAGCGGGAGGAGGATCAAAAACATTCAGTACTTC. This codes for CASSLTSGRRIKNIQYF.